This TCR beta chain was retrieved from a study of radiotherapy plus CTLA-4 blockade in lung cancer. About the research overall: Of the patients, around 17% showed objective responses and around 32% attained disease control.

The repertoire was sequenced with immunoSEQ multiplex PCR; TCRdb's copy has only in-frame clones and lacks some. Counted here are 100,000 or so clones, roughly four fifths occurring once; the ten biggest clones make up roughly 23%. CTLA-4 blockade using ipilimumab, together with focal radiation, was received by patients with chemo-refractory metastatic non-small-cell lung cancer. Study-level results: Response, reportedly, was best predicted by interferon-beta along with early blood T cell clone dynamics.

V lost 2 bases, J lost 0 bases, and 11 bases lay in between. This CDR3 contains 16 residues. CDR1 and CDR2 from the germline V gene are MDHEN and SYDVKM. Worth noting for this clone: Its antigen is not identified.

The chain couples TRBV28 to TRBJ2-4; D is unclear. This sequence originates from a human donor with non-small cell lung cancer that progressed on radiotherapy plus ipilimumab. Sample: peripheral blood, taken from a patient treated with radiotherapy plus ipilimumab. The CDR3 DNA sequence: TGTGCCAGCAGTTTAGAGTCGTTGCTAGCCAAAAACATTCAGTACTTC. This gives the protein CASSLESLLAKNIQYF.